Presented here are 9 T cell receptor beta chains from one specimen sequenced in a study of blood T cell repertoires in COVID-19. TCRdb keeps only in-frame clones here, not all; method: immunoSEQ multiplex PCR. The top ten clones hold about 40% of a sample with some 26,000 clones, about two thirds of them seen once. The sequencing input was peripheral blood. These receptors all come from a woman aged 80 or over with acute or convalescent COVID-19.

This clone was counted only a few times. The chain has TRBV2 and TRBJ1-1, with 7 bases matching TRBD1. The CDR3 loop spans 15 amino acids. The V gene's germline CDR1 is SNHLY and CDR2 FYNNEI. V trimming: 5 bases; J trimming: 1 base; junction bases outside the gene matches: 7. The CDR3 sequence is CASSNYGTANTEAFF. CDR3 in DNA: TGTGCCAGCAGTAACTACGGGACAGCGAACACTGAAGCTTTCTTT.

The chain combines TRBV18 with TRBJ1-3; tentatively, D is TRBD1 (5 bases). V dropped 2 bases and J dropped 0 bases, with 14 bases sitting between them. Looked up from germline, CDR1 is KGHSH and CDR2 is LQKENI. The CDR3 runs 17 residues. The CDR3, as DNA: TGTGCCAGCTCACCAGGGCAGGGAGGCCTCTCTGGAAACACCATATATTTT. Its protein product is CASSPGQGGLSGNTIYF.

This clone appeared many times. CDR3 protein: CASSFGRYTGYTF. The CDR3 region has the DNA TGTGCCAGCAGTTTTGGCAGGTATACAGGCTACACCTTC. The chain employs TRBV12-3 or TRBV12-4 and TRBJ1-2, with D unclear. Between the trimmed V and J ends, which lost 3 bases and 8 bases, there was a span of 13 bases. This CDR3 comprises 13 residues.

The chain couples TRBV7-2 to TRBJ2-1, with 10 bases identical to TRBD2. In germline, CDR1 is SGHTA, CDR2 FQGNSA. The CDR3 spans 14 residues. The V and J ends lost 5 bases and 3 bases, in that order; junction bases with no gene match: 1. CDR3 sequence reads: CASSPSGSYNEQFF. The CDR3 nucleotides read TGTGCCAGCAGCCCTAGCGGGAGCTACAATGAGCAGTTCTTC.

This chain links TRBV10-3 with TRBJ2-1; the match to TRBD2 covers 7 bases. Germline loops: CDR1 ENHRY, CDR2 SYGVKD. The CDR3 totals 16 residues. V lost 3 bases and J lost 5; bases outside the gene matches: 10. CDR3 sequence: CAISDATRDYHNEQFF. The CDR3 DNA is TGTGCCATCAGTGATGCGACTCGGGACTACCACAATGAGCAGTTCTTC.

The J gene is TRBJ1-5, the V gene TRBV5-8; 7 nucleotides align to TRBD1. Germline loops: CDR1 SGHTS, CDR2 YDEGEE. V was pared by 3 bases and J by 5 bases, with 5 bases of the junction left unmatched. This CDR3 comprises 14 residues. In DNA, the CDR3 is TGTGCCAGCAGCTACCGGGACAGATATCAGCCCCAGCATTTT. Its translation: CASSYRDRYQPQHF.

Only a few counts were recorded for this clone. The rearrangement uses TRBV29-1 and TRBJ1-1; 8 bases line up with TRBD1. This CDR3 is 12 amino acids long. With V trimmed by 7 bases and J by 3 bases, 4 bases remained unmatched. Germline V lookup: CDR1 SQVTM, CDR2 ANQGSEA. CDR3 in amino acids: CSGWTGYTEAFF. Here the CDR3 DNA reads TGCAGCGGGTGGACAGGGTACACTGAAGCTTTCTTT.

This chain joins TRBV5-4 and TRBJ2-7; 11 bases line up with TRBD1. V dropped 2 bases and J dropped 0; count of bases not matched to a gene: 1. The germline V gene has CDR1 SGHNT and CDR2 YYREEE (reference sequence). This CDR3 spans 15 amino acids. CDR3 nucleotide sequence: TGTGCCAGCAGCTTAGGGACAGGGGGCTCCTACGAGCAGTACTTC. Translating it yields CASSLGTGGSYEQYF.

This sequence joins TRBV7-3 and TRBJ2-4; D is possibly TRBD2 (6 bases). V was trimmed by 2 bases and J by 5 bases, leaving 7 bases between them. The CDR3 has 13 amino acids. Germline V lookup: CDR1 SGHTA, CDR2 FQGTGA. CDR3 in DNA: TGTGCCAGCAGCTTAGGAGGGGAAAACATTCAGTACTTC. The encoded protein is CASSLGGENIQYF.